The 4 T cell receptor beta chains below were found in one sample sequenced in a study of blood T cell repertoires in COVID-19. This table comes from immunoSEQ multiplex PCR, and its TCRdb copy is limited to in-frame clones, with some not included. The sample yields roughly 200,000 clones, 75% to 90% seen once. The sample comprised PBMCs or T cells enriched from blood (not recorded which). Source of these receptors: a man aged 25-45 years who had recovered from COVID-19.

This chain connects TRBV2 to TRBJ1-1; TRBD1 agrees at 7 bases. CDR3 length equals 13 residues. V shed 7 bases, J shed 5 bases, and the junction held 7 bases outside the gene matches. Germline V gives CDR1 SNHLY, CDR2 FYNNEI. For the CDR3, the DNA is TGTGCCAGCAACCGGGACAGTCAAACTGAAGCTTTCTTT. Protein product: CASNRDSQTEAFF.

The chain is built from TRBV10-3 and TRBJ2-7; 13 nucleotides align to TRBD2. Germline lookup yields CDR1 ENHRY and CDR2 SYGVKD. Trimming removed 6 bases from V and 6 bases from J; junction bases left unmatched: 8. The CDR3 contains 15 residues. The CDR3: CAIRGTSGASGEQYF. DNA of the CDR3: TGTGCCATCAGGGGGACTAGCGGGGCGTCCGGCGAGCAGTACTTC.

The V gene is TRBV6-4, the J gene TRBJ2-1, with 13 bases fitting TRBD2. Germline-derived CDR1 and CDR2 are MRHNA and SNTAGT. The CDR3 loop spans 16 amino acids. The J segment lost 10 bases and the V segment lost 4 bases, leaving 10 bases of the junction unmatched. CDR3 nucleotide sequence: TGTGCCAGCAGTGCCACTAGCGGGGGGGCCCCTGGGGAGCAGTTCTTC. As protein: CASSATSGGAPGEQFF.

This clone was seen more than once but under ten times. The genes are TRBV24-1 and TRBJ2-1; 12 bases map to TRBD2. The CDR3 sequence is 17 residues long. Germline V gene data show CDR1 as KGHDR and CDR2 as SFDVKD. Germline trimming cut 3 bases from V and 9 bases from J; bases unmatched to any gene: 11. The CDR3 coding sequence is TGTGCCACCAGTGATATTGTGACTAGCGGGAGTCATAGTGAGCAGTTCTTC. The encoded protein is CATSDIVTSGSHSEQFF.